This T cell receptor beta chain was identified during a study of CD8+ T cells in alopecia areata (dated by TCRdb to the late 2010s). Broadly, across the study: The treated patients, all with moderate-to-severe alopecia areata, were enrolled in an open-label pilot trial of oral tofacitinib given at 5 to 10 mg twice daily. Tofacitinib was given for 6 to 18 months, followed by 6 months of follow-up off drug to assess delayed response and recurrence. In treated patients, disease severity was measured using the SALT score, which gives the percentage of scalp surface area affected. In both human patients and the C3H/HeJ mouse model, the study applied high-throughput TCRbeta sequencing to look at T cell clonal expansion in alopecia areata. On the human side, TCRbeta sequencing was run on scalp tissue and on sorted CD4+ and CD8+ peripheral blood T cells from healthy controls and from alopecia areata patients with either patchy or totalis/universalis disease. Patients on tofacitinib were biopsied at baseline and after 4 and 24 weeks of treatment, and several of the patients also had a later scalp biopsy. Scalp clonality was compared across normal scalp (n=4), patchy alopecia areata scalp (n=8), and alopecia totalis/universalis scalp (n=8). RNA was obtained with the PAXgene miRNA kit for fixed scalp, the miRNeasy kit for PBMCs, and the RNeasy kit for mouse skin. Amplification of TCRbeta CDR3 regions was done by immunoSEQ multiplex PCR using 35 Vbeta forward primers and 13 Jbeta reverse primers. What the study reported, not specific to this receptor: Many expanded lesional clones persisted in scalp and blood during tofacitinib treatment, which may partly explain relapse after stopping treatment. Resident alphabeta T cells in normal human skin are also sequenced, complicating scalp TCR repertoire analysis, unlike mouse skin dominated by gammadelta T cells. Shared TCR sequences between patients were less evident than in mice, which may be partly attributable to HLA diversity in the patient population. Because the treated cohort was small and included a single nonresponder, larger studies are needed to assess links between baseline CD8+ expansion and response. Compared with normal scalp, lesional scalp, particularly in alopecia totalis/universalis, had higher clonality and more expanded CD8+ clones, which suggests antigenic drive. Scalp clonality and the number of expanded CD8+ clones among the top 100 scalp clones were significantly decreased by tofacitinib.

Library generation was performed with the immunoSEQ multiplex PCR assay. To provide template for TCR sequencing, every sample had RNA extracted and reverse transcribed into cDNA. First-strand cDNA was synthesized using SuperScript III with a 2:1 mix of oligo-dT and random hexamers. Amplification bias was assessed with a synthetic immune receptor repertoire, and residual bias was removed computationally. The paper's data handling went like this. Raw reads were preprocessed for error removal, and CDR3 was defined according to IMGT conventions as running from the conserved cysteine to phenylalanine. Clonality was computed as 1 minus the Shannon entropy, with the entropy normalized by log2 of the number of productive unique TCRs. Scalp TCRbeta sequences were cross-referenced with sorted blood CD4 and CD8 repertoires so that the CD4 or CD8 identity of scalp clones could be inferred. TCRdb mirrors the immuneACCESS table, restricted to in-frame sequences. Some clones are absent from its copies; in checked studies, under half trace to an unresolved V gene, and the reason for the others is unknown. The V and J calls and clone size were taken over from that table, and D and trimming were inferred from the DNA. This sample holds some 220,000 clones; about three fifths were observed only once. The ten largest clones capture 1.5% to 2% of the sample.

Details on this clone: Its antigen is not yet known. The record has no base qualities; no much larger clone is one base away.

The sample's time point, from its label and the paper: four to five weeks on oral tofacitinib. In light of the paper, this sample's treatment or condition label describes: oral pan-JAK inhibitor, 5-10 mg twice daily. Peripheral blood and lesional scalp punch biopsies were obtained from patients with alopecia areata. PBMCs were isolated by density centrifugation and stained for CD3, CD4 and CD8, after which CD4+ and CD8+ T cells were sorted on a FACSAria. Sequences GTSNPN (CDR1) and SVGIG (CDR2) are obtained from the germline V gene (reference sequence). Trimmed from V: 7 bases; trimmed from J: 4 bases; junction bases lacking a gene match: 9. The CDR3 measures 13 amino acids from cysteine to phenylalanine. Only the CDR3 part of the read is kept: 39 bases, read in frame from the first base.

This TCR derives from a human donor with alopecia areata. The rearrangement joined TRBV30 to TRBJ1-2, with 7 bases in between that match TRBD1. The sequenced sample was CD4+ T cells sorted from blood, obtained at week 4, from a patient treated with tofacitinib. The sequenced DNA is TGTGCCTCTGCGACAGGGAGCGGCTATGGCTACACCTTC. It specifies CASATGSGYGYTF.